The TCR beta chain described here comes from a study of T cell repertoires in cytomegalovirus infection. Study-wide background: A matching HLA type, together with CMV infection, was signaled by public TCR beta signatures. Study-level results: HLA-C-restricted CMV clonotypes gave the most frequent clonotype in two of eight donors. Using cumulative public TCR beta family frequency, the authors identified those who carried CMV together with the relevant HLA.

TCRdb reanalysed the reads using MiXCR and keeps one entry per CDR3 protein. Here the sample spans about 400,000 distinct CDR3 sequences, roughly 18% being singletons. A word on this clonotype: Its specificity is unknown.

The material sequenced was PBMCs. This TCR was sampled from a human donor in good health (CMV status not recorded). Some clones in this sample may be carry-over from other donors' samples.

DNA of the CDR3: TGTGCCAGCAGTTTAGCGCTAACGAGTCACTTAGATACGCAGTATTTT. This encodes CASSLALTSHLDTQYF. The chain joins TRBV12-3 or TRBV12-4 to TRBJ2-3; D not certain. This CDR3 contains 16 residues. V lost 0 bases and J lost 5, with 15 bases in between.